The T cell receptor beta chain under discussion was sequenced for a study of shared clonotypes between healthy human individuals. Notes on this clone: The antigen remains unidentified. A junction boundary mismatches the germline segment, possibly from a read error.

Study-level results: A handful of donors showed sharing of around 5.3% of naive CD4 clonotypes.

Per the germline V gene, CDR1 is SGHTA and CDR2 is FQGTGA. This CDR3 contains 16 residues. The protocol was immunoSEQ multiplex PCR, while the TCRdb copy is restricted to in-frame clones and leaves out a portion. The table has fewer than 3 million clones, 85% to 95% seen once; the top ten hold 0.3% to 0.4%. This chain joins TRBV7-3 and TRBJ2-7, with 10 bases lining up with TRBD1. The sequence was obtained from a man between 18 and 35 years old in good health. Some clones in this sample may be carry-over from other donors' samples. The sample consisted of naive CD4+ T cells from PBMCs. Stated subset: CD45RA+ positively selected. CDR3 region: CASSLTGQGGSYEQYF. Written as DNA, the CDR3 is TGTGCCAGCAGCCTAACCGGACAGGGGGGGTCCTACGAGCAGTACTTC.